The clone carrying this TCR beta chain was counted between two and nine times. Its matching antigen is unknown. These data originate in a study of T-cell memory formation after mild COVID-19. Sample barcodes and UMIs were carried by the TCR alpha and TCR beta cDNA libraries that 5'RACE generated with constant-segment primers. MiXCR, run by TCRdb on the 5' RACE reads, gives a single entry per CDR3 protein. Of 100,000 to 150,000 distinct CDR3 sequences in the sample, approximately 17% were seen once. Points from the study as a whole: Later expanders leaned CD4+, whereas clones that contracted between day 15 and 85 were balanced CD4/CD8. Some clones that responded were present in memory (sampled pre-infection), which suggests cross-reactive memory joined.

Trimming left V 4 bases short and J 10 bases short, with 20 bases between. The CDR3 contains 16 residues. Germline CDR1 SGHAT, CDR2 FQDESV (reference sequence). V is TRBV11-1 and J is TRBJ1-6; D is perhaps TRBD1 (5 bases). The sample consisted of PBMCs or a T cell subset sorted from them (not recorded which). This receptor was identified in a man between 18 and 35 years old who had mild COVID-19 (a few samples of this study predate the infection). Cell type and time point are not known. The DNA for the CDR3 is TGTGCCAGCAGCTACAGGCATTGGGGGACCACGTCACCCCTCCACTTT. It specifies CASSYRHWGTTSPLHF.